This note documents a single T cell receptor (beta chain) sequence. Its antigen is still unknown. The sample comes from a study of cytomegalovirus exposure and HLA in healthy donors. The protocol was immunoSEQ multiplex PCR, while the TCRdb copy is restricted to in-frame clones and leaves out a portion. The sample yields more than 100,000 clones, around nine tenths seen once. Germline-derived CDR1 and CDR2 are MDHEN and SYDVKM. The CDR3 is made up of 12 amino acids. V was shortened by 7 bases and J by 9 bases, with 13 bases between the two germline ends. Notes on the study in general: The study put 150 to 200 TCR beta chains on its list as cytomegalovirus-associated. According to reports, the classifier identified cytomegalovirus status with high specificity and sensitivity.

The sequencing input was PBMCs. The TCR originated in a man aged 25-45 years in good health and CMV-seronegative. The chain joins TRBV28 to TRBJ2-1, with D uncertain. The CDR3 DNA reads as TGTGCCAGCATGGGTTCCTGGAGTGAGCAGTTCTTC. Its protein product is CASMGSWSEQFF.